These 23 T cell receptor beta chains originate from one sample sequenced in a study of blood T cells in healthy people across ages. A J-beta primer mix and a sample-barcoded 5' primer were used in a second PCR of about 7 to 12 cycles. Each CDR3 protein is one row after TCRdb ran MiXCR on the 5' RACE reads. The top ten clones hold 20% to 25% of a sample with 600,000 to 1,000,000 distinct CDR3 sequences, 58% of them seen once. The specimen was blood. Receptors originate from a man younger than 40 in good health.

CDR3 DNA: TGTGCCAGCAGTTACTCGACGACAAGGGCCCCAGGAGGCTACGAGCAGTACTTC. It encodes CASSYSTTRAPGGYEQYF. This sequence joins TRBV6-2 or TRBV6-3 and TRBJ2-7, with a tentative D call TRBD2 (5 bases). V was pared by 0 bases and J by 3 bases, with 21 bases between. Germline V gene sequence: CDR1 MNHEY, CDR2 SVGEGT. The CDR3 covers 18 residues.

J is TRBJ2-3 and V is TRBV6-5; the match to TRBD1 covers 7 bases. The CDR3 contains 13 residues. Germline V lookup: CDR1 MNHEY, CDR2 SVGAGI. V shed 2 bases, J shed 14 bases, and the junction held 10 bases outside the gene matches. DNA of the CDR3: TGTGCCAGCAGTTACGGTCCTGGGACAGACGGGTATTTT. As protein: CASSYGPGTDGYF.

V usage is TRBV6-5 and J usage is TRBJ2-1, with a possible D match to TRBD2 (6 bases). Germline values: CDR1 MNHEY, CDR2 SVGAGI. This CDR3 has 15 amino acids. Trimming removed 6 bases at V and 6 bases at J, with 18 bases between. The CDR3 here is CASSHRDFSGNEQFF. The CDR3 DNA reads as TGTGCCAGCAGCCACCGGGACTTCTCCGGCAATGAGCAGTTCTTC.

Regarding this clonotype: Sequence at one end of the junction differs from germline and may be a read error. The chain couples TRBV14 to TRBJ2-1; TRBD1 or TRBD2 may be the D gene (5 bases each). CDR3 length equals 17 residues. Germline CDR1 and CDR2: SGHDN and FVKESK. CDR3 nucleotides: TGCGCCAGCAGCCAAGAGTCATCACGAGGGGCTCGGGATGAGCAGTTCTTC. This gives the protein CASSQESSRGARDEQFF.

The DNA of the CDR3 is TGTGCCAGCAGCATGAGGACAGGGGACACCGGGGAGCTGTTTTTT. Its translation is CASSMRTGDTGELFF. The chain recombines TRBV7-2 with TRBJ2-2; 9 bases are a match to TRBD1. V gave up 5 bases and J gave up 3 bases; unmatched junction bases: 4. Germline V lookup: CDR1 SGHTA, CDR2 FQGNSA. The CDR3 contains 15 residues.

This sequence joins TRBV6-2 or TRBV6-3 and TRBJ2-7; 11 positions match TRBD2. The V gene end was trimmed by 6 bases and the J gene end by 5 bases; junction bases not matched to a gene: 3. The CDR3 totals 13 residues. Germline CDR1 reads MNHEY; CDR2 reads SVGEGT. In nucleotides, the CDR3 is TGTGCCAGCAGACTAGCGGGAGACGACGAGCAGTACTTC. Translation: CASRLAGDDEQYF.

V is TRBV20-1 and J is TRBJ2-7; 7 bases are a match to TRBD1. CDR1 is DFQATT and CDR2 is SNEGSKA in the germline V gene (reference sequence). J gave up 4 bases and V 3 bases, and 12 bases lay outside the gene matches. The CDR3 loop spans 15 amino acids. CDR3 coding DNA: TGCAGTGCTAGCGAGGGGAAGGGGGCGAGATACGAGCAGTACTTC. Amino acids: CSASEGKGARYEQYF.

V gene TRBV20-1 combines with J gene TRBJ2-7; 7 bases align to TRBD1. There are 13 residues in the CDR3. Germline V gene sequence: CDR1 DFQATT, CDR2 SNEGSKA (reference sequence). V dropped 5 bases and J dropped 4; count of bases not matched to a gene: 8. Here the CDR3 reads CSALNRGGYEQYF. Written as DNA, the CDR3 is TGCAGTGCTCTGAACAGGGGTGGTTACGAGCAGTACTTC.

In DNA form, the CDR3 reads TGTGCCAGCAGCTACCGGGACAGGGGAAGGGATACGCAGTATTTT. This gives the protein CASSYRDRGRDTQYF. The chain is built from TRBV7-3 and TRBJ2-3; TRBD1 aligns across 10 bases. V trimming: 4 bases; J trimming: 6 bases; junction bases outside the gene matches: 7. This CDR3 has 15 amino acids. Germline CDR1 SGHTA, CDR2 FQGTGA.

V and J are TRBV29-1 and TRBJ2-5; 9 bases line up with TRBD1. Judging by the DNA end, TRBJ2-7 fits better; the J call may be wrong. The CDR3 spans 14 residues. CDR1 is SQVTM, CDR2 ANQGSEA, per germline. CDR3 protein: CSVVSGTGHNEQYF. Here the CDR3 DNA reads TGCAGCGTTGTGTCGGGGACAGGGCATAACGAGCAGTACTTC.

The table lists this clonotype with a few counts. V gene TRBV5-1 combines with J gene TRBJ2-5; 7 nucleotides align to TRBD1. This CDR3 is built from 14 residues. Germline V gene data show CDR1 as SGHRS and CDR2 as YFSETQ. V shed 5 bases, J shed 5 bases, and the junction held 9 bases outside the gene matches. This CDR3 is CASSTGQLGETQYF. The CDR3 nucleotides are TGCGCCAGCAGTACGGGACAGCTGGGGGAGACCCAGTACTTC. Variable domain in full (rest from reference TRBV5-1 and TRBJ2-5): KAGVTQTPRYLIKTRGQQVTLSCSPISGHRSVSWYQQTPGQGLQFLFEYFSETQRNKGNFPGRFSGRQFSNSRSEMNVSTLELGDSALYLCASSTGQLGETQYFGPGTRLLVL.

The rearrangement links TRBV7-2 to TRBJ2-1; 8 nucleotides match TRBD2. Trimming removed 6 bases from V and 6 bases from J; junction bases left unmatched: 10. This CDR3 spans 15 amino acids. Germline CDR1 reads SGHTA; CDR2 reads FQGNSA. The CDR3 DNA reads as TGTGCCAGCAGTTTTGCGGGGACTAGAACCAATGAGCAGTTCTTC. Amino acid sequence: CASSFAGTRTNEQFF.

The rearrangement links TRBV6-5 to TRBJ1-2, with D perhaps matching TRBD1 (6 bases). The CDR3 runs to 19 residues. The V gene lost 0 bases and the J gene lost 4 bases, with 24 bases spanning the gap. The germline gives CDR1 MNHEY, CDR2 SVGAGI. DNA of the CDR3: TGTGCCAGCAGTTACTCCCAGCACGGAGCAGGGGCTTATTTCTATGGCTACACCTTC. This gives the protein CASSYSQHGAGAYFYGYTF.

The rearrangement links TRBV5-1 to TRBJ2-7; TRBD2 matches at 12 bases. The length of the CDR3 is 16 residues. V lost 3 bases, J lost 1 base, and 5 bases stayed unmatched. The germline V gene has CDR1 SGHRS and CDR2 YFSETQ. The CDR3 bases are TGCGCCAGCAGCTGGAAGACTAGCGGGGGTTCCTACGAGCAGTACTTC. Its translation: CASSWKTSGGSYEQYF. The variable domain in full, with the rest retrieved from reference TRBV5-1 and TRBJ2-7, is KAGVTQTPRYLIKTRGQQVTLSCSPISGHRSVSWYQQTPGQGLQFLFEYFSETQRNKGNFPGRFSGRQFSNSRSEMNVSTLELGDSALYLCASSWKTSGGSYEQYFGPGTRLTVT.

The V and J genes are TRBV20-1 and TRBJ2-3; D uncertain. The CDR3 is 13 residues long. V was clipped by 7 bases and J by 3 bases, with 14 bases between them. CDR1 and CDR2 from the germline V gene are DFQATT and SNEGSKA (reference sequence). The CDR3 loop is CSVSPVWTDTQYF. The CDR3 nucleotides are TGCAGTGTTTCCCCGGTTTGGACAGATACGCAGTATTTT.

This rearrangement joins TRBV27 to TRBJ1-1; 8 positions match TRBD1. Germline assignment: CDR1 MNHEY and CDR2 SMNVEV (reference sequence). CDR3 length: 14 residues. V shed 4 bases, J shed 4 bases, and the junction held 5 bases outside the gene matches. CDR3: CASSSLTGGTEAFF. Here the CDR3 DNA reads TGTGCCAGCAGTTCCTTAACAGGGGGCACTGAAGCTTTCTTT.

The table lists this clonotype with a few counts. The chain couples TRBV29-1 to TRBJ2-7, with TRBD2 identical over 7 bases. Gene TRBJ2-5 matches the end of the DNA better, so the J call may be wrong. The V gene's germline CDR1 is SQVTM and CDR2 ANQGSEA. This CDR3 has 13 residues. CDR3 protein: CSQSPGGGETQYF. The CDR3 DNA is TGCAGTCAGTCGCCGGGGGGAGGAGAGACCCAGTACTTC.

This clonotype was observed once. The chain carries TRBV5-6 and TRBJ2-5, with 9 nucleotides matching TRBD1. CDR3 length: 16 residues. Germline CDR1 reads SGHDT; CDR2 reads YYEEEE. The V gene end was trimmed by 4 bases and the J gene end by 5 bases; junction bases not matched to a gene: 12. The CDR3 DNA sequence: TGTGCCAGCAGCCTCATGATACAGGGGGCCCGGGAGACCCAGTACTTC. This encodes CASSLMIQGARETQYF. Full variable domain (remainder filled in from reference TRBV5-6 and TRBJ2-5): DAGVTQSPTHLIKTRGQQVTLRCSPKSGHDTVSWYQQALGQGPQFIFQYYEEEERQRGNFPDRFSGHQFPNYSSELNVNALLLGDSALYLCASSLMIQGARETQYFGPGTRLLVL.

With respect to this clonotype: The germline gene is not matched at one end of the junction; a read error may be the cause. This chain connects TRBV6-5 to TRBJ2-1, with TRBD1 matching over 8 bases. This CDR3 spans 13 amino acids. Germline V gene data show CDR1 as MNHEY and CDR2 as SVGAGI. DNA of the CDR3: TGTGCCAGCAGTGTACCCACGACAGGGGAGCGGTTCTTC. Protein: CASSVPTTGERFF.

This clonotype was detected a few times. The chain couples TRBV28 to TRBJ2-1; D is unclear. CDR3 size: 12 residues. The germline CDR1 and CDR2 sequences are MDHEN and SYDVKM. The ends were cut back, 3 bases at V and 8 bases at J, with 8 bases in the middle. DNA of the CDR3: TGTGCCAGCAGTTTGAAGGGTTATGAGCAGTTCTTC. Residues: CASSLKGYEQFF.

This chain connects TRBV27 to TRBJ1-1, with 11 bases aligning to TRBD1. This CDR3 has 14 amino acids. The V gene end was trimmed by 9 bases and the J gene end by 6 bases; junction bases not matched to a gene: 9. Germline V gene sequence: CDR1 MNHEY, CDR2 SMNVEV (reference sequence). This CDR3 is CASSTGTGGPEAFF. DNA of the CDR3: TGTGCCAGTTCGACCGGGACAGGGGGTCCTGAAGCTTTCTTT.

This chain uses TRBV6-1 with TRBJ2-3, with 7 bases lining up with TRBD2. The V gene's germline CDR1 is MNHNS and CDR2 SASEGT. The V and J ends lost 5 bases and 1 base, in that order; junction bases with no gene match: 18. The CDR3 is 19 residues long. In DNA, the CDR3 is TGTGCCAGCAGTCGGAAGGGCGGGAGTATCGGTCTCGGCACAGATACGCAGTATTTT. It translates to CASSRKGGSIGLGTDTQYF.

The chain combines TRBV6-5 with TRBJ2-1; 7 bases are shared with TRBD2. Germline V CDR1 and CDR2: MNHEY, SVGAGI. J lost 10 bases, V lost 2 bases, and 17 bases had no gene match. The CDR3 has 17 amino acids. The CDR3 protein is CASSYDLSREGDREQFF. DNA of the CDR3: TGTGCCAGCAGTTACGATCTGAGTAGGGAGGGCGATCGGGAGCAGTTCTTC.